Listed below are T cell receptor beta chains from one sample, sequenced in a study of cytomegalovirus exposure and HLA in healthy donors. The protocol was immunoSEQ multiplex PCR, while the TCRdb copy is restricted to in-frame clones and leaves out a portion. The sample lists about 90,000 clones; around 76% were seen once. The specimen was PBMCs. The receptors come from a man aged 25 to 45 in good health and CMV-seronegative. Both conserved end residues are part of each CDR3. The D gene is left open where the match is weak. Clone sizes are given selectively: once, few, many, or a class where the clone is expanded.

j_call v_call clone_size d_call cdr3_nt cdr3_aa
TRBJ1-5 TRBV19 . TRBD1 TGTGCCAGTAGTATGTGGGACAGGAGGGGGGTTAATCAGCCCCAGCATTTT CASSMWDRRGVNQPQHF
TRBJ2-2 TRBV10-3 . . TGTGCCATCAGTGAGCGGACAGGGCACCTAGCGGGAAACTTTGACACCGGGGAGCTGTTTTTT CAISERTGHLAGNFDTGELFF
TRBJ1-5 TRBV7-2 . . TGTGCCAGCAGCTTAGATGGGGCCATCTATCAGCCCCAGCATTTT CASSLDGAIYQPQHF
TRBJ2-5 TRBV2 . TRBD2 TGTGCCAGCAGTGAAGCGCTTGGGCGAGCGGGAGGGGAGACCCAGTACTTC CASSEALGRAGGETQYF
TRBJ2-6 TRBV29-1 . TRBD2 TGCAGCGTCGGGGAGGGAACTGGGGCCAACGTCCTGACTTTC CSVGEGTGANVLTF
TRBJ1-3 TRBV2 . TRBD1 TGTGCCAGCAGTGGGACAGGGGAAAACACCATATATTTT CASSGTGENTIYF
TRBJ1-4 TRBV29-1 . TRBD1 TGCAGCGTTGAAGAGGACAGGGGGCCTCGGAAACTGTTTTTT CSVEEDRGPRKLFF
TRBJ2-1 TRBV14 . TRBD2 TGTGCCAGCAGCCCACTAGCGGGGGGTTATTACAATGAGCAGTTCTTC CASSPLAGGYYNEQFF
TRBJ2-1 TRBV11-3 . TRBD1 TGTGCCAGCAGCCCCCGGACAGGGGGACTCTACAATGAGCAGTTCTTC CASSPRTGGLYNEQFF
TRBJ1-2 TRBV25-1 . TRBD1 TGTGCCAGCAGTGTGGGGGACAGTGGCTACACCTTC CASSVGDSGYTF
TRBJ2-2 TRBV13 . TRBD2 TGTGCCAGCAGCCCGGGACTAGCGGGAGTCTATTTAAACACCGGGGAGCTGTTTTTT CASSPGLAGVYLNTGELFF
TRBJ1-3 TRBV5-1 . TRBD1 TGCGCCAGCAGCTTACAGGGGGCGCCCGGAAACACCATATATTTT CASSLQGAPGNTIYF
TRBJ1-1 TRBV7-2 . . TGTGCCAGCAGCTCACACCAACTGAACACTGAAGCTTTCTTT CASSSHQLNTEAFF
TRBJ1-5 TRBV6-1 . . TGTGCCAGCAGTGAGGAAACCCCAGGTCATCAGCCCCAGCATTTT CASSEETPGHQPQHF
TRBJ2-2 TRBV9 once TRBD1 TGTGCCAGCAGCTCAACCTTTAAGCTGGGACAGGGCGTCGGCGGGGAGCTGTTTTTT CASSSTFKLGQGVGGELFF
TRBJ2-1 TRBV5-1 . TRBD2 TGCGCCAGCAGCTTGGGGCTAGCGGGAATCTACAATGAGCAGTTCTTC CASSLGLAGIYNEQFF
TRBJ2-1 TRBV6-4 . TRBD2 TGTGCCAGCAGTCCCCAGGGAGGGAGCTCCTACAATGAGCAGTTCTTC CASSPQGGSSYNEQFF
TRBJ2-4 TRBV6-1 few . TGTGCCAGCAGTGCCCCCGGGACAATAAACATTCAGTACTTC CASSAPGTINIQYF
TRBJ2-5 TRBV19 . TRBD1 TGTGCCAGTAGTGTTTCCCGGACAGGGATGGAGACCCAGTACTTC CASSVSRTGMETQYF
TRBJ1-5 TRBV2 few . TGTGCCAGCAGAGCCCTACGGGACACCTATCAGCCCCAGCATTTT CASRALRDTYQPQHF
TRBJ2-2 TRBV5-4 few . TGTGCCAGCAGCTGGGCAGGGTACACCGGGGAGCTGTTTTTT CASSWAGYTGELFF
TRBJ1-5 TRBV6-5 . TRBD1 TGTGCCAGCAGTACGACAGGGGTCGGCAATCAGCCCCAGCATTTT CASSTTGVGNQPQHF
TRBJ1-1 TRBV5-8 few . TGTGCCTTTGGGCGGGGGGCCACTGAAGCTTTCTTT CAFGRGATEAFF
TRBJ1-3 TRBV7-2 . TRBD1 TGTGCCAGCAGCCCGGGACAGCTTTACTCTGGAAACACCATATATTTT CASSPGQLYSGNTIYF
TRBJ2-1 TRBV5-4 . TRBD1 TGTGCCAGCAGCTTGGGAGACAGGGGATACTACAATGAGCAGTTCTTC CASSLGDRGYYNEQFF
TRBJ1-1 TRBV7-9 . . TGTGCCAGCAGCGTCAGTGCCCCGAACACTGAAGCTTTCTTT CASSVSAPNTEAFF
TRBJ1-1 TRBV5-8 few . TGTGCCAGCAGCTTCACAGGGAGTCGGACTGAAGCTTTCTTT CASSFTGSRTEAFF
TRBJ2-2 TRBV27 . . TGTGCCAGCAGTTTATTTATGGCGGCGAACACCGGGGAGCTGTTTTTT CASSLFMAANTGELFF
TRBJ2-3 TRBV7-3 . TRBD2 TGTGCCAGCAGCTCGGGACTAGCGGGAGGTCGGGATACGCAGTATTTT CASSSGLAGGRDTQYF
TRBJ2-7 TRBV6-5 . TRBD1 TGTGCCAGCAGGCCTCCAGGGGGCGCCTCCTACGAGCAGTACTTC CASRPPGGASYEQYF
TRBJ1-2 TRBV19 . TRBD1 TGTGCCAGTAGTATAGGGACAGGGGTTTATGGCTACACCTTC CASSIGTGVYGYTF
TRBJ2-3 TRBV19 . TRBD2 TGTGCCAGTAAGCAGCGGGGTGGGATCACAGATACGCAGTATTTT CASKQRGGITDTQYF
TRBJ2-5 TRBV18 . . TGTGCCAGCTCACCAACGGGGAGTCAAGAGACCCAGTACTTC CASSPTGSQETQYF
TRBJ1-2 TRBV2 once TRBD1 TGTGCCAGCAGTCCGCGGACAGGGGGGCTCTATGGCTACACCTTC CASSPRTGGLYGYTF
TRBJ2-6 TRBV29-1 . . TGCAGCGCCTATATTGTCGTCTCTGGGGCCAACGTCCTGACTTTC CSAYIVVSGANVLTF
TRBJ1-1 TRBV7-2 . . TGTGCCAGCTTCGGGGGGGCGGGGAACACTGAAGCTTTCTTT CASFGGAGNTEAFF
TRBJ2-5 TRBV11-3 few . TGTGCCAGCAGCTTTCGAACCGGGACACTAGGGATGGAGACCCAGTACTTC CASSFRTGTLGMETQYF
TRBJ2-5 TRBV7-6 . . TGTGCCAGCAGCCCCGGAGAGACCCAGTACTTC CASSPGETQYF
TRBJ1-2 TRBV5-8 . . TGTGCCAGCAGCTTGGCGAGGAGAAGATTCTATGGCTACACCTTC CASSLARRRFYGYTF
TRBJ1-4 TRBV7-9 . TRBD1 TGTGCCAGCAGCTTTACAGGGGATGAAAAACTGTTTTTT CASSFTGDEKLFF
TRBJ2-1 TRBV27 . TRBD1 TGTGCCAGCAGGCCTCCGGGACAGGGACGGAATGAGCAGTTCTTC CASRPPGQGRNEQFF
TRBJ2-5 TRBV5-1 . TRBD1 TGCGCCAGCAGCCCCTCACGGACAGGGGGCTCAGAGACCCAGTACTTC CASSPSRTGGSETQYF
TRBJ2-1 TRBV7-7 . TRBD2 TGTGCCAGCAGCTTAGGGGGGACTAGCGGGAGGAATTACAATGAGCAGTTCTTC CASSLGGTSGRNYNEQFF
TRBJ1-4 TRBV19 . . TGTGCCAGTAGTGGAGCAACTAATGAAAAACTGTTTTTT CASSGATNEKLFF
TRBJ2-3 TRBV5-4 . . TGTGCCAGCAGGCCAACGGCGGGCACAGATACGCAGTATTTT CASRPTAGTDTQYF